This passage covers 21 T cell receptor beta chains from one sample sequenced in a study of vaccination effects on CD4 cells after COVID-19. Once cultured for approximately ten days, the cells underwent separation to obtain CD4+ T cells. Two doses of BNT162b2 or mRNA-1273 vaccine were administered to participants. The antigens for these receptors are not known. Profiling relied on immunoSEQ multiplex PCR, and the TCRdb table lists in-frame clones only, not all of them. The table lists about 66,000 clones, roughly four fifths of them singletons. Sequenced material: CD4+ T cells from PBMCs cultured without peptide, taken after COVID-19 vaccination. The receptors stem from a human donor who received a COVID-19 vaccine.

The J gene is TRBJ1-3, the V gene TRBV19; possibly TRBD1 for D (5 bases). This CDR3 has 16 amino acids. V was cut by 1 base and J by 3 bases, with 13 bases left in between. Germline values: CDR1 LNHDA, CDR2 SQIVND (reference sequence). In DNA, the CDR3 is TGTGCCAGTAGTATAGTTGGGGCAGACCGTGGAAACACCATATATTTT. Translating it yields CASSIVGADRGNTIYF.

The gene calls are TRBV5-1 and TRBJ2-3; D not certain. Trimming removed 0 bases from V and 0 bases from J, with 8 bases in between. This CDR3 contains 15 residues. Germline lookup yields CDR1 SGHRS and CDR2 YFSETQ. CDR3 DNA sequence: TGCGCCAGCAGCTTGGTGGTGGGGAGCACAGATACGCAGTATTTT. Translation: CASSLVVGSTDTQYF.

The rearrangement links TRBV4-3 to TRBJ2-5, with D possibly being TRBD2 (8 bases). Trimming removed 0 bases from V and 7 bases from J, with 21 bases in between. This CDR3 comprises 17 residues. Germline V gene lookup returns CDR1 LGHNA and CDR2 YSLEER. The CDR3 spells CASSQDTGGGTVRTQYF. CDR3 nucleotides: TGCGCCAGCAGCCAAGATACTGGCGGGGGGACAGTCCGGACCCAGTACTTC.

V and J are TRBV18 and TRBJ2-1; the D is unclear. The germline gives CDR1 KGHSH, CDR2 LQKENI. Trimming stripped 1 base from V and 0 bases from J, with 13 bases between. This CDR3 has 17 amino acids. The CDR3 region is CASSPQGRLHSYNEQFF. In nucleotides, the CDR3 is TGTGCCAGCTCACCACAGGGCAGACTCCACTCCTACAATGAGCAGTTCTTC.

The genes are TRBV4-1 and TRBJ2-2, with 8 bases that match TRBD1. This CDR3 comprises 18 residues. Per germline, CDR1 MGHRA and CDR2 YSYEKL. J lost 2 bases, V lost 1 base, and 9 bases had no gene match. The CDR3 DNA sequence: TGCGCCAGCAGCCAAGGGTTTACGGGACAGGTAAACACCGGGGAGCTGTTTTTT. Residues: CASSQGFTGQVNTGELFF.

The chain recombines TRBV6-2 or TRBV6-3 with TRBJ1-4, with a possible D match to TRBD1 (6 bases). Trimming removed 1 base at V and 15 bases at J, with 15 bases between. Germline V gene data show CDR1 as MNHEY and CDR2 as SVGEGT. The CDR3 runs to 13 residues. The CDR3 region is CASSYLSGERLFF. The CDR3, as DNA: TGTGCCAGCAGTTACTTATCAGGGGAAAGGTTGTTTTTT.

The V gene is TRBV15, the J gene TRBJ2-3, with a weak D call TRBD2 (6 bases). Trimming pared 4 bases from V and 5 bases from J, leaving 13 bases between. Germline V CDR1 and CDR2: LNHNV, YYDKDF (reference sequence). This CDR3 region has 14 residues. DNA for the CDR3: TGTGCCACCAGCAAAGCGGGCAGGCGAGATACGCAGTATTTT. This encodes CATSKAGRRDTQYF.

This clone showed up just once. V is TRBV10-3 and J is TRBJ2-3; TRBD2 aligns across 8 bases. Germline V lookup: CDR1 ENHRY, CDR2 SYGVKD. V lost 6 bases to trimming and J lost 1 base; unmatched junction nucleotides: 6. The length of the CDR3 is 15 residues. CDR3 sequence (DNA): TGTGCCATCAGCGCTAAAGCGGGGGGCACAGATACGCAGTATTTT. Protein product: CAISAKAGGTDTQYF.

This chain connects TRBV7-2 to TRBJ2-5; no clear D. V was shortened by 3 bases and J by 4 bases, with 18 bases between the two germline ends. The germline CDR1 and CDR2 sequences are SGHTA and FQGNSA. The CDR3 runs 16 residues. The CDR3 nucleotides are TGTGCCAGCAGCTTTCGTCGGAGTGGTCTGCGAGAGACCCAGTACTTC. It is translated as CASSFRRSGLRETQYF.

CDR3 protein: CSATDTYGYTF. The CDR3, as DNA: TGCAGTGCGACTGACACCTATGGCTACACCTTC. The chain combines TRBV20-1 with TRBJ1-2; D unclear. The CDR3 length is 11 residues. CDR1 is DFQATT and CDR2 is SNEGSKA in the germline V gene (reference sequence). Trimming removed 6 bases from V and 4 bases from J, with 9 bases in between.

The J gene is TRBJ1-5, the V gene TRBV6-5, with D perhaps matching TRBD1 (6 bases). This CDR3 spans 14 amino acids. Germline V gene sequence: CDR1 MNHEY, CDR2 SVGAGI. V was shortened by 6 bases and J by 6 bases, with 15 bases between the two germline ends. The CDR3 bases are TGTGCCAGCAGGGCACAGGGCGGCAGTCAGCCCCAGCATTTT. This codes for CASRAQGGSQPQHF.

The chain employs TRBV5-5 and TRBJ2-3, with D maybe TRBD1 (5 bases). From germline, CDR1 is SGHKS and CDR2 YYEKEE (reference sequence). CDR3 size: 16 residues. The ends were cut back, 2 bases at V and 7 bases at J, with 20 bases in the middle. The CDR3 region is CASSLVRQSSGNTQYF. The CDR3, as DNA: TGTGCCAGCAGCTTAGTAAGACAGTCGAGTGGGAATACGCAGTATTTT.

This CDR3 reads CASTVGTSTDTQYF. The CDR3 bases are TGTGCCAGCACGGTCGGGACTAGCACAGATACGCAGTATTTT. The chain links TRBV9 to TRBJ2-3, with a tentative D call TRBD2 (6 bases). V lost 6 bases and J lost 0, with 11 bases in between. The CDR3 is 14 amino acids. CDR1 and CDR2 (germline): SGDLS, YYNGEE.

The gene calls are TRBV7-2 and TRBJ1-1; D is unresolved. CDR3 length equals 15 residues. V gave up 6 bases and J gave up 2 bases, with 16 bases separating them. Germline V lookup: CDR1 SGHTA, CDR2 FQGNSA. Here the CDR3 reads CASRTGPNFNTEAFF. CDR3 DNA sequence: TGTGCCAGCAGAACCGGCCCTAATTTCAACACTGAAGCTTTCTTT.

The chain recombines TRBV7-9 with TRBJ2-2; D ambiguous. The V gene's germline CDR1 is SEHNR and CDR2 FQNEAQ (reference sequence). The CDR3 sequence is 13 residues long. V was trimmed by 2 bases and J by 4 bases, leaving 5 bases between them. Here the CDR3 reads CASSLSVTGELFF. The CDR3 DNA follows: TGTGCCAGCAGCTTAAGCGTCACCGGGGAGCTGTTTTTT.

This chain uses TRBV11-2 with TRBJ2-4; D gene unclear. V dropped 6 bases and J dropped 1 base, with 7 bases sitting between them. CDR1 and CDR2 from the germline V gene are SGHAT and FQNNGV. This CDR3 is 13 amino acids long. The DNA of the CDR3 is TGTGCCAGCAGTCTCGGGGCCAAAAACATTCAGTACTTC. Translated, it gives CASSLGAKNIQYF.

The J gene is TRBJ1-1, the V gene TRBV14; D ambiguous. The CDR3 covers 12 residues. Germline V gives CDR1 SGHDN, CDR2 FVKESK. With 8 bases removed from V and 3 bases from J, the gap between germline ends came to 10 bases. CDR3 region: CASRQTDTEAFF. CDR3 nucleotides: TGTGCCAGCCGTCAGACGGACACTGAAGCTTTCTTT.

V and J are TRBV24-1 and TRBJ2-5; 8 bases match TRBD2. Germline CDR1 KGHDR, CDR2 SFDVKD. The V segment lost 5 bases and the J segment 3 bases; nucleotides outside the gene matches: 7. The CDR3 covers 15 residues. The CDR3 protein is CATSADGGAKETQYF. CDR3 DNA sequence: TGTGCCACCAGTGCGGACGGGGGGGCCAAAGAGACCCAGTACTTC.

This rearrangement joins TRBV15 to TRBJ1-5, with D perhaps matching TRBD1 (5 bases). V lost 1 base and J lost 3, with 13 bases in between. The CDR3 is made up of 16 amino acids. CDR1 and CDR2 from the germline V gene are LNHNV and YYDKDF (reference sequence). The CDR3 region has the DNA TGTGCCACCAGCAGAGTGACTTGGGGCCCCAATCAGCCCCAGCATTTT. It codes for CATSRVTWGPNQPQHF.

The genes are TRBV28 and TRBJ2-3, with 8 bases lining up with TRBD1. Trimming took 4 bases from V and 4 from J; bases not matched to a gene: 4. This CDR3 comprises 14 residues. Germline V gene data show CDR1 as MDHEN and CDR2 as SYDVKM. The CDR3 sequence: CASSSWTGPDTQYF. The CDR3 nucleotides are TGTGCCAGCAGTTCGTGGACAGGGCCAGATACGCAGTATTTT. Full variable domain (rest looked up from reference TRBV28 and TRBJ2-3): DVKVTQSSRYLVKRTGEKVFLECVQDMDHENMFWYRQDPGLGLRLIYFSYDVKMKEKGDIPEGYSVSREKKERFSLILESASTNQTSMYLCASSSWTGPDTQYFGPGTRLTVL.

This rearrangement joins TRBV6-4 to TRBJ2-7; TRBD1 aligns across 10 bases. The CDR3 has 13 residues. J was trimmed by 6 bases and V by 3 bases; bases with no gene match: 2. Germline V CDR1 and CDR2: MRHNA, SNTAGT. The CDR3 here is CASSEDRGGEQYV. DNA for the CDR3: TGTGCCAGCAGTGAGGACAGGGGGGGCGAGCAGTACGTC.